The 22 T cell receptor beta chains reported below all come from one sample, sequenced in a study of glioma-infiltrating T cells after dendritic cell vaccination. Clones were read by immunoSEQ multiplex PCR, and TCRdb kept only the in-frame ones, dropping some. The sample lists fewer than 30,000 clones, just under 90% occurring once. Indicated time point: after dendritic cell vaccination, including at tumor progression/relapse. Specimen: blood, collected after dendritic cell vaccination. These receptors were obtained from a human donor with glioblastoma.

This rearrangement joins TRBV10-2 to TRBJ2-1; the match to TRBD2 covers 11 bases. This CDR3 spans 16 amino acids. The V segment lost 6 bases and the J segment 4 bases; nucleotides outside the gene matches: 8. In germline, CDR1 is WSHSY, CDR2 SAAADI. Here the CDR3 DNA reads TGCGCCAGCAGCGTATCGCTAGCGGGGGGTTACAATGAGCAGTTCTTC. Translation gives CASSVSLAGGYNEQFF.

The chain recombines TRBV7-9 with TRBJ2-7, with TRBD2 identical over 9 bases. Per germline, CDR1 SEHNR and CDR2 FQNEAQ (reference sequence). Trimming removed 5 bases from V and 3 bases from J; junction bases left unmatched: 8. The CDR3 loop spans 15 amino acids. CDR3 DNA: TGTGCCAGCAGCGGTAGCGGGGGCCCCAACTACGAGCAGTACTTC. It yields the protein CASSGSGGPNYEQYF. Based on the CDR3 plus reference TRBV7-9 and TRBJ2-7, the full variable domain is DTGVSQNPRHKITKRGQNVTFRCDPISEHNRLYWYRQTLGQGPEFLTYFQNEAQLEKSRLLSDRFSAERPKGSFSTLEIQRTEQGDSAMYLCASSGSGGPNYEQYFGPGTRLTVT.

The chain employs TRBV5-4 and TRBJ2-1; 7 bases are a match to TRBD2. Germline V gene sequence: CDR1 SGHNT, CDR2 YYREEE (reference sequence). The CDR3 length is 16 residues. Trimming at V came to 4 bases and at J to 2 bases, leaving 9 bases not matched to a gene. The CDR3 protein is CASSVDGTSAYNEQFF. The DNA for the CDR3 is TGTGCCAGCAGCGTTGATGGTACTAGCGCCTACAATGAGCAGTTCTTC.

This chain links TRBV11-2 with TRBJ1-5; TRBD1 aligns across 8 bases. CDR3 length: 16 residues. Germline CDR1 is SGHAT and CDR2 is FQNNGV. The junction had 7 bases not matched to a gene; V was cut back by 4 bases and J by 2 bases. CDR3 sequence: CASSSLQGGGNQPQHF. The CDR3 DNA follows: TGTGCCAGCAGCTCTCTACAGGGGGGGGGCAATCAGCCCCAGCATTTT.

CDR3 in amino acids: CAWRRGAENIQYF. The CDR3 nucleotides read TGTGCCTGGAGGCGGGGGGCGGAAAACATTCAGTACTTC. The genes are TRBV30 and TRBJ2-4, with TRBD2 matching over 8 bases. The trim removed 3 bases at V and 5 bases at J, leaving 3 bases unmatched. This CDR3 comprises 13 residues. Germline CDR1 is GTSNPN and CDR2 is SVGIG (reference sequence).

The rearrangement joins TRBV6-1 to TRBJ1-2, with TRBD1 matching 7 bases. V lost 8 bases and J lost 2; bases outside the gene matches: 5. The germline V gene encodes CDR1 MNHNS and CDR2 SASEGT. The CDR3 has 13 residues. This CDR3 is CASQGTVNYGYTF. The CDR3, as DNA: TGTGCCAGCCAAGGGACAGTCAACTATGGCTACACCTTC.

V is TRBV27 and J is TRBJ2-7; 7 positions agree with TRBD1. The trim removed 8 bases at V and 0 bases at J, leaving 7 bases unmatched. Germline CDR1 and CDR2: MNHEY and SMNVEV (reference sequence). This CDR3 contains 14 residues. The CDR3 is CASGGQTSSYEQYF. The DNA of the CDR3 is TGTGCCAGCGGGGGACAGACGAGCTCCTACGAGCAGTACTTC.

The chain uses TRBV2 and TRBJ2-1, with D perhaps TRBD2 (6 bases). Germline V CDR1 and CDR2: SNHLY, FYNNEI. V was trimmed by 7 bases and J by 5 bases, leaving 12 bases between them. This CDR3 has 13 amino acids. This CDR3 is CASKGLDNNEQFF. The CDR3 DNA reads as TGTGCCAGCAAGGGACTGGACAACAATGAGCAGTTCTTC.

The CDR3 region is CASSLGQGGSEQYF. CDR3 nucleotide sequence: TGCGCCAGCAGCTTGGGACAGGGAGGATCCGAGCAGTACTTC. J is TRBJ2-7 and V is TRBV5-1, with D tentatively TRBD1 (7 bases). CDR3 length: 14 amino acids. V was clipped by 0 bases and J by 6 bases, with 13 bases between them. Per the germline V gene, CDR1 is SGHRS and CDR2 is YFSETQ.

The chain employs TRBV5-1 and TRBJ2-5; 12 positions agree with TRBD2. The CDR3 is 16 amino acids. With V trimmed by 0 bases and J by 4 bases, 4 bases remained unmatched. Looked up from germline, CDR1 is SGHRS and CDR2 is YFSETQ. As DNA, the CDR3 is TGCGCCAGCAGCTTGGCACTAGCGGGGGGCGGAGAGACCCAGTACTTC. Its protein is CASSLALAGGGETQYF.

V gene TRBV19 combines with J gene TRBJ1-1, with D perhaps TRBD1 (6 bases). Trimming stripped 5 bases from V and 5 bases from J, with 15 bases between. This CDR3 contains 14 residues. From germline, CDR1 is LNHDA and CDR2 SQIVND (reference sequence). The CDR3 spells CASSLQGDRTEAFF. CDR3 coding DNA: TGTGCCAGTAGTTTACAGGGAGACCGGACTGAAGCTTTCTTT.

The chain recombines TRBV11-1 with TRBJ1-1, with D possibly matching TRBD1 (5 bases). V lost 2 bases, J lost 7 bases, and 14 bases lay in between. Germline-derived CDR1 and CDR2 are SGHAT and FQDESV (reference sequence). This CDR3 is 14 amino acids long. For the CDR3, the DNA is TGTGCCAGCAGCTTACAACGGCAGGGCCTTGAAGCTTTCTTT. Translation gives CASSLQRQGLEAFF.

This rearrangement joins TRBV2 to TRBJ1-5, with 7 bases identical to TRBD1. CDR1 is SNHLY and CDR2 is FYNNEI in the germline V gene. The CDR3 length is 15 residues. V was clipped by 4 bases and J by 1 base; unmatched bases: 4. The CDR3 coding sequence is TGTGCCAGCAGTGGAGGGACAGTAAGCAATCAGCCCCAGCATTTT. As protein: CASSGGTVSNQPQHF.

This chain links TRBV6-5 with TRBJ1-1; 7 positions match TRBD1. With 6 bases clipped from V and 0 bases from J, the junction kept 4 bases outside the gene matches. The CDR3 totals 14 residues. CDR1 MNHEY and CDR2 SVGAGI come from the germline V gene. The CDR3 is CASRPGQVNTEAFF. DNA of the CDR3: TGTGCCAGCAGGCCCGGACAGGTGAACACTGAAGCTTTCTTT.

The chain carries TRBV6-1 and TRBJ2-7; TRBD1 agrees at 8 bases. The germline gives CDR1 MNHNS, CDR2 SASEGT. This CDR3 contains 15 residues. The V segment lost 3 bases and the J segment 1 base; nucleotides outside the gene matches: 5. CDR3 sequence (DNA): TGTGCCAGCAGTGAGTGGACAGGGCGGTCCTACGAGCAGTACTTC. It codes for CASSEWTGRSYEQYF.

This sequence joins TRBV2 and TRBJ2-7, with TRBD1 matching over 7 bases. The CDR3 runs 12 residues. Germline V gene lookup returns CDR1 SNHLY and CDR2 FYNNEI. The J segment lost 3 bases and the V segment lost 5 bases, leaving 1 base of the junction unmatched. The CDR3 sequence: CASSRDSYEQYF. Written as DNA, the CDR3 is TGTGCCAGCAGTAGGGACAGCTACGAGCAGTACTTC.

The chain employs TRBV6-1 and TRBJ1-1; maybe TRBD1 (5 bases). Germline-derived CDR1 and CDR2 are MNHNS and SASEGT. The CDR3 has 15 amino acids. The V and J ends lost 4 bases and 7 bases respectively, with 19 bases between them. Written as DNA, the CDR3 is TGTGCCAGCAGTGCCACCAGGAACAGGAGAGATGAAGCTTTCTTT. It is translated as CASSATRNRRDEAFF.

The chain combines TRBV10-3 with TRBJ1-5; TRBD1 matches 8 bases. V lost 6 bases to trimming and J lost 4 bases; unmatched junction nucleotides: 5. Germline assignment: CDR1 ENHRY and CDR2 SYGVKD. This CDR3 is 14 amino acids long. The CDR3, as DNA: TGTGCCATCAGGTCAGGGGGCAATAATCAGCCCCAGCATTTT. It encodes CAIRSGGNNQPQHF.

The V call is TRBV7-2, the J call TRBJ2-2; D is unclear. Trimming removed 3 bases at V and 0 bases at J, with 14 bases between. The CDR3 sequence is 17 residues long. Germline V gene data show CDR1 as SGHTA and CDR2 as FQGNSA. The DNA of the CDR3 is TGTGCCAGCAGCTTGGTAGGAGCCCGTTCGAACACCGGGGAGCTGTTTTTT. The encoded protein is CASSLVGARSNTGELFF.

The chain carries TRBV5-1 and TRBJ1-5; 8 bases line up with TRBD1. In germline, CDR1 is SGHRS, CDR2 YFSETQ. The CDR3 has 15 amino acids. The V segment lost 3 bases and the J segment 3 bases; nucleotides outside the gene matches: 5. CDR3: CASSSGTGLNQPQHF. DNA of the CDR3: TGCGCCAGCAGCTCCGGGACAGGCCTCAATCAGCCCCAGCATTTT.

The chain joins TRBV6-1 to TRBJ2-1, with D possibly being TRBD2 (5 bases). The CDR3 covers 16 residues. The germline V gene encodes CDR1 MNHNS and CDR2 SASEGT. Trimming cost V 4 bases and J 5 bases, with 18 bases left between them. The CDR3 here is CASSARWRRLDNEQFF. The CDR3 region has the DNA TGTGCCAGCAGTGCTAGATGGCGGAGGTTGGACAATGAGCAGTTCTTC.

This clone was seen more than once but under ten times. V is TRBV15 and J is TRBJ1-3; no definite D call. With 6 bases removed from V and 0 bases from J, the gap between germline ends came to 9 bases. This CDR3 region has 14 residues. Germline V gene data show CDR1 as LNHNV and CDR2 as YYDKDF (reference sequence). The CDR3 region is CATRAWASGNTIYF. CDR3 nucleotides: TGTGCCACCAGGGCCTGGGCCTCTGGAAACACCATATATTTT.